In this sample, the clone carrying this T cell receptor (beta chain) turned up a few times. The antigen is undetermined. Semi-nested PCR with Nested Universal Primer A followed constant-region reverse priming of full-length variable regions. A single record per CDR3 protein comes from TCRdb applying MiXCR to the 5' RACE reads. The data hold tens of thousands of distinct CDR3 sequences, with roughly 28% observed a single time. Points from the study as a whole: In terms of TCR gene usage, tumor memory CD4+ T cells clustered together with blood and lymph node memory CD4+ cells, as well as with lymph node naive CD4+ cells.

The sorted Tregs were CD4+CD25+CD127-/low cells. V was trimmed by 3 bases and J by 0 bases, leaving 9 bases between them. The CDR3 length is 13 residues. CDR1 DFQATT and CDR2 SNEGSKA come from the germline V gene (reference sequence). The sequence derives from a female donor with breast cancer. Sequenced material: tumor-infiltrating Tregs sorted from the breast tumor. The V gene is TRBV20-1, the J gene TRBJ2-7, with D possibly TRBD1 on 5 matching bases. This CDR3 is CSASDSNSYEQYF. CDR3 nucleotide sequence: TGCAGTGCTAGTGACAGTAACTCCTACGAGCAGTACTTC.